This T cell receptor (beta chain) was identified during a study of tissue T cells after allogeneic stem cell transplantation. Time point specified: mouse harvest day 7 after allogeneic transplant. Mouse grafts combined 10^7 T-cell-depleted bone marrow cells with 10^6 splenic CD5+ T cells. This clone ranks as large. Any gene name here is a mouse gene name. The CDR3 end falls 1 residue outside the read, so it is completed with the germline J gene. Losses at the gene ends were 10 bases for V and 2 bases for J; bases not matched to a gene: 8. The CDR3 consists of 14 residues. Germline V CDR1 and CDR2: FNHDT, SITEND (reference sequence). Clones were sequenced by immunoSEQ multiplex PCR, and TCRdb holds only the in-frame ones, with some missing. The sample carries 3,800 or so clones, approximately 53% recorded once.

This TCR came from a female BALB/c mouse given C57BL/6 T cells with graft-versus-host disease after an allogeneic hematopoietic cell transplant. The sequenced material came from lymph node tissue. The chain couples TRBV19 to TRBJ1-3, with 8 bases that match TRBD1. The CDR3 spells CASRQGSPGNTLYF. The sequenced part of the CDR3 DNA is TGTGCCTCTCGACAGGGGAGCCCTGGAAATACGCTCTAT.